This T cell receptor (beta chain) appears in the sequencing data of a study of identical twins. Whole-study results and caveats: Beta clonotypes that were abundant in cord blood contained fewer insertions, a pattern absent from memory repertoires. For out-of-frame beta sequences, excess twin sharing was weaker.

This clonotype was recorded once. Its target is not known. In TCRdb, the 5' RACE reads were re-called with MiXCR into one record per CDR3 protein. The sample consists of about 520,000 distinct CDR3 sequences, about 20% of them appearing once. Germline V gene data show CDR1 as KGHSH and CDR2 as LQKENI. The CDR3 loop spans 14 amino acids. V lost 5 bases to trimming and J lost 0 bases, with 10 bases between them. This same sample was also part of a study on T cells expressing NK-cell markers. As that study records: Seven of the eight sequenced donors were HCMV-seropositive; one was seronegative. In several donors, dominant clonotypes made up roughly 25-60.1% of CD3+CD56-NKG2C+ cells.

The rearrangement uses TRBV18 and TRBJ1-1; D is undetermined. The source of this sequence is a woman between 18 and 29 years old in good health. Sequenced sample: CD4+ T cells sorted from blood. The CDR3 here is CASSVRNMNTEAFF. For the CDR3, the DNA is TGTGCCAGCTCAGTCCGGAATATGAACACTGAAGCTTTCTTT.